The rows below give T cell receptor beta chains drawn from one sample of a study of cytomegalovirus exposure and HLA in healthy donors. TCRdb keeps only in-frame clones here, not all; method: immunoSEQ multiplex PCR. The table shows 55,000 to 80,000 clones, with over 60% occurring only once. The sample taken for sequencing was PBMCs. The source is a man aged 45-60 years in good health and CMV-seropositive. The conserved cysteine and the conserved F or W are not part of the CDR3 here. The order of the fields is V gene, J gene, CDR3 protein.

>TRBV19|TRBJ1-4
ASSIREGAREKLF
>TRBV6-1|TRBJ2-7
ASRTLTGGIEQY
>TRBV6-5|TRBJ1-2
ASTQGTGGYT
>TRBV28|TRBJ1-4
ASSPGSNEKLF
>TRBV18|TRBJ2-7
ASSPRDSPYEQY
>TRBV27|TRBJ2-7
ASSLAAEQY
>TRBV10-2|TRBJ1-1
ASRKGQGLIGVF
>TRBV6-1|TRBJ1-2
ASSDTGYYGYT
>TRBV28|TRBJ1-1
ASSLASTEAF
>TRBV2|TRBJ1-2
ASSRTKGDGYT
>TRBV4-2|TRBJ2-2
ASMGGAEGHTGELF
>TRBV5-1|TRBJ2-4
ASSLVGQEPKNIQY
>TRBV29-1|TRBJ1-2
NVHRDGSNGYT
>TRBV30|TRBJ1-2
AWRSEGRGYT
>TRBV7-2|TRBJ2-1
ASSLKGPGQGLYNEQF
>TRBV6-5|TRBJ2-1
ASSYSQGPYNEQF
>TRBV30|TRBJ1-1
AWSVGGAEAF
>TRBV6-5|TRBJ1-1
ASTNLGALGAF
>TRBV19|TRBJ1-1
ASSMGDRGTEAF
>TRBV7-2|TRBJ1-5
ASSFRGLGPQH
>TRBV30|TRBJ2-2
AWSVPGRTLLNPYTGELF
>TRBV4-1|TRBJ1-1
ASSRQGVNTEAF
>TRBV9|TRBJ1-1
ASSISTGGSSEAF
>TRBV13|TRBJ1-1
ASSLLSNTEAF
>TRBV20-1|TRBJ2-7
SARPVREQY
>TRBV30|TRBJ1-1
ACTYLGNTEAF
>TRBV12-5|TRBJ1-1
ASGLNRGPVNTEAF
>TRBV6-5|TRBJ2-1
ASSYTTGTSYNEQF
>TRBV7-2|TRBJ1-2
ASSFGGQGADYGYT